The subject of this entry is one TCR beta chain. There are 14 residues in the CDR3. V was trimmed by 3 bases and J by 0 bases, leaving 8 bases between them. Germline values: CDR1 MNHNS, CDR2 SASEGT. The assay was immunoSEQ multiplex PCR, and TCRdb's table has in-frame clones only and misses some. The profile shows about 2.2 million clones, around 93% of them singletons. This specimen comes from a study of shared clonotypes between healthy human individuals. Naivety among CD8 cells was defined by CD45RO negativity and positive CCR7 selection, thereby excluding terminally differentiated effector memory CD45RA+ cells.

This chain joins TRBV6-1 and TRBJ1-1, with a weak D call TRBD1 (6 bases). Sequences were obtained from naive CD8+ T cells from PBMCs. The sequence came from a man aged 18-30 years in good health. Some clones in this sample may be carry-over from other donors' samples. CDR3 sequence reads: CASSEYRVNTEAFF. Here the CDR3 DNA reads TGTGCCAGCAGTGAGTACAGGGTGAACACTGAAGCTTTCTTT.